The clone carrying this T cell receptor beta chain was recorded many times. What it binds is not known. V dropped 6 bases and J dropped 4 bases, with 16 bases sitting between them. The CDR3 contains 15 residues. The V gene's germline CDR1 is LNHDA and CDR2 SQIVND (reference sequence). The data derive from a study of T cells in Graves' hyperthyroidism and ophthalmopathy. General study results and limits: The majority of expanded thyroid clonotypes above 0.001 also appeared in blood. A model of 13 V-J features distinguished ophthalmopathy from stable hyperthyroidism.

Researchers took RNA transcripts and amplified the TCR beta CDR3 regions from them. The HTBI primer set drove a first-round RT-PCR of the TCR CDR3. From the multiplex PCR reads, TCRdb called clonotypes with MiXCR, one entry per CDR3 protein. The data show about 690,000 distinct CDR3 sequences, roughly a sixth seen once. Researchers defined stable Graves' hyperthyroidism as no ophthalmopathy progression within 18 months. Patients showing uncontrolled infection, other autoimmune disease, pregnancy or lactation were ineligible. This sequence was found in a middle-aged man with Graves' hyperthyroidism. This chain connects TRBV19 to TRBJ1-3; no reliable D call. The sequenced sample was blood. CDR3 amino acids: CASRPDRASGNTIYF. The DNA for the CDR3 is TGTGCCAGTAGACCAGATAGGGCCTCCGGAAACACCATATATTTT.